The sequence of this T cell receptor beta chain was determined in a study of cytotoxic CD8 clonotypes in ibrutinib-treated CLL. This clone came up many times. Its antigen is unknown. Germline CDR1 is MNHEY and CDR2 is SVGAGI. Trimming shortened V by 6 bases and J by 8 bases, and 10 bases separated the two germline ends. This CDR3 has 11 residues. Profiled with immunoSEQ multiplex PCR; TCRdb holds only in-frame clones, not every one. Seen here are tens of thousands of clones, around 60% observed once, and the top ten hold around 20%. Study-wide results and limits: Whereas clonality rose at ibrutinib response, it declined toward baseline at progression.

Source: PBMCs, taken after 24 months of ibrutinib treatment. The clonotype was recovered from a human donor with chronic lymphocytic leukemia. This chain connects TRBV6-5 to TRBJ1-2; tentative D call: TRBD1 (5 bases). The CDR3 here is CASRAGDGYTF. In DNA, the CDR3 is TGTGCCAGCAGGGCCGGGGACGGCTACACCTTC.